Reported below is one TCR beta chain. Its specific antigen is unknown. Base qualities are not recorded, but no much larger clone differs from it by a single base. The cohort consisted of 670 or so healthy bone marrow donors. At the time of sampling, all cohort members were nominally healthy, though unrecorded immune exposures were likely present. The donor tested CMV seropositive and was one of the 289 seropositive cohort members. Every donor gave a peripheral blood sample, and the peripheral blood mononuclear cells from that sample were used for TCR beta sequencing. The Qiagen DNeasy Blood Extraction Kit was used to extract genomic DNA from the blood cell samples. The germline V gene yields SGHRS for CDR1 and YFSETQ for CDR2. V is pruned by 5 bases and J by 4 bases, leaving 3 bases of the junction without a gene match. From the cysteine through the phenylalanine, the CDR3 covers 14 amino acids. Only CDR3 DNA is held: 42 bases, read in frame from base 1.

This sample is drawn from a study of cytomegalovirus exposure and HLA in healthy donors (dated by TCRdb to 2016 to 2017). Study-wide context: An earlier analysis of some 600 of the donors reported roughly 300 Gb of sequence data and 95 million to 140 million unique TCR beta sequences obtained from about 170 million T cells. About 300 gigabases of sequencing data and 80 million or so unique TCR sequences were included in an early release covering around 650 HLA-typed donors. The genetic ancestry cluster associated with self-reported Caucasian donors included around four fifths of the roughly 410 genotyped donors. The study was designed to test whether signatures of past pathogen exposure could be identified by cataloging public T cell receptors. The study profiled the T cell repertoires of 550 to 700 subjects by immunosequencing and related them to cytomegalovirus serostatus. A separate validation cohort of roughly 120 different subjects was used in addition to the approximately 700-subject first cohort. The study combined high-throughput TCR immunosequencing, statistical association of individual TCRs with disease status, and machine learning to predict cytomegalovirus infection status. A later analysis re-examined previously published TCR beta repertoires from more than 650 donors and added high-resolution HLA genotyping to investigate patterns of TCR occurrence. Rather than using new phenotypic data, the later analysis identified candidate immune exposures from TCR beta sequences and from how often those sequences occurred across donors. An earlier analysis of a few hundred of the donors applied high-throughput TCR beta sequencing to assess whether each TCR beta V gene segment acted as functional or pseudogenic. Donor age, sex, ethnicity and CMV serostatus were compiled together with the repertoire data. A later genetic analysis took genome-wide SNP genotypes for about 55% of the roughly 700 donors and used that subset as a discovery cohort. All discovery cohort repertoires had been generated using a single sequencing platform. HLA typing included class I and class II loci at four-digit resolution. Typing coverage differed by locus: A, B, C, DRB1 and DQB1 were typed in roughly 620-640 donors, DQA1 in about 500, DPA1 in around 610, and DPB1 in just under 490. Roughly 5 DR-DQ haplotypes were handled as single units for association and clustering because linkage in the cohort was strong. Across under 500 genotyped donors of the cohort, an average of roughly 230,000 unique TCR beta nucleotide sequences per donor were sequenced, and 15% to 20% of those sequences were non-productive. On the study overall, not on this receptor specifically: Most CMV-associated TCR beta chains appeared to be HLA-restricted in a later analysis, and the HLA associations seemed to be driven largely by CMV exposure. Broadly in line with IMGT annotations, most TCR beta V segments showed up in productive rearrangements about 87% or about 30% of the time in an earlier analysis of several hundred of the donors. Assigning TCR associations to individual alleles was difficult when HLA alleles, especially DR and DQ, strongly co-occurred. According to a later analysis, parvovirus B19, influenza, CMV and Epstein-Barr virus appeared linked to several top co-occurrence clusters. The 87-base-pair reads could not distinguish some IMGT-functional V segments, including TRBV6-2 and TRBV6-3, so those segments were excluded. The authors suggested that the approach could potentially be generalized to other disease states and immunological phenotypes. The presence/absence analyses assumed that sequencing depth was roughly uniform across donors, and that assumption may not be true. The earlier analysis of almost 600 of the donors excluded roughly 16 rarely observed V segments, including chromosome 9 orphons, because counts were too low. For the cohort, immune exposure information was limited to CMV serostatus. A later analysis found that TCR association rates varied across HLA loci, with DRB1 alleles showing the most associated TCRs and HLA-C alleles the fewest. In a later analysis, HLA-associated TCR beta chains were found to be more clonally expanded and to have lower generation probabilities than equally common non-associated chains. Correlated functional status among segregating V segments might be attributable to linkage disequilibrium, but an unknown experimental factor could not be ruled out. A further reported finding was that TCR beta sequences accurately predicted the HLA-A and HLA-B alleles for most subjects in the first cohort. The sequencing pipeline was judged likely to have produced a cluster of highly shared sequence variants as a technical artifact. The classifier was reported to diagnose cytomegalovirus status with high specificity and sensitivity in both the original cohort and the validation cohort. Because HLA typing was missing for some donors at each locus, association tests included only the typed subset. Compared with the approximately 710-donor mean, donors in an Asian-associated ancestry cluster had fewer N-insertions in productive TCRs, according to a later genetic analysis. The study gave a list of under 200 TCR beta chains associated with cytomegalovirus. At a false discovery rate of 0.05, a later analysis linked under 20,000 TCR beta sequences to specific HLA alleles. In vitro tests confirmed that a few of the cytomegalovirus-associated TCR beta chains recognize cytomegalovirus antigens. The cohort was sequenced for TCR beta chains only, and without alpha or paired-chain data the features that could be detected were limited. While some public TCRs were present in many individuals, most TCR sequences turned up only very rarely across donors. V-gene and J-gene trimming of TCR beta chains was associated with a missense DCLRE1C variant in a later genetic analysis, and the association was replicated in an independent cohort.

Libraries were constructed by the immunoSEQ multiplex PCR assay. The multiplex PCR relied on a mix of 60 forward primers for TCR Vbeta segments and 13 reverse primers for TCR Jbeta segments. The CDR3 region of rearranged TCR beta genes was amplified from genomic DNA by a multiplex PCR assay. The amplified TCR beta libraries were sequenced on the Illumina HiSeq System as 87-base-pair reads. Under the source paper's analysis protocol: A later analysis counted tens of millions of unique TCR beta chains across the 700 or so repertoires, and some 11 million of these chains were shared by at least two donors. Raw reads were error-corrected and collapsed into unique sequences by a nearest-neighbor algorithm in which closely related sequences were merged to remove PCR and sequencing errors. To assign V, D and J gene segments, CDR3 sequences were aligned to IMGT reference sequences. Each retained sequence needed at least a six-nucleotide match to both a V gene segment and a J gene segment. A rearrangement was called productive if the CDR3 had no stop codons and remained in frame with V and J, and every other rearrangement was called non-productive. Following IMGT convention, CDR3 was defined as the stretch from the second conserved V-encoded cysteine to the conserved J-encoded phenylalanine. In an earlier analysis of roughly 610 of the donors, sequences lacking an unambiguous match to a single V gene segment were excluded. An earlier analysis of under 750 of the donors called V segments functional above 56.7% productive rearrangements and segregating when the between-donor standard deviation exceeded 5%. A statistical classification framework was built to diagnose cytomegalovirus status from the catalog of TCR beta chain sequences. In a later analysis, TCR nucleotide sequences were compared against IMGT/GENE-DB human TR gene sequences so that V and J genes could be assigned. A later analysis assigned CDR3 sequences and most-parsimonious VDJ recombination scenarios with the TCRdist pipeline. In a later analysis, each TCR beta chain was defined by its CDR3 amino acid sequence together with its V-gene family, and reads without a unique V-gene family were excluded. As a way to deal with suspected cross-contamination and a sequencing artifact, a later analysis dropped 450 to 600 nucleotide sequences that were highly shared and had low generation probability. For each public chain, a later analysis derived a clonal expansion index from normalized ranks of inferred template counts within each repertoire. In a later analysis, generation probabilities were computed using a VDJ recombination model fitted to out-of-frame rearrangements, and the results were checked against IGoR. Hypergeometric tests were used in a later analysis to score TCR-TCR, TCR-HLA and TCR-CMV co-occurrence, with a repertoire-size bias correction applied to the TCR pairs. A later analysis estimated false discovery rates by permuting HLA or CMV assignments 20 times. A later analysis grouped co-occurring TCRs with DBSCAN, adding TCRdist sequence similarity when clustering within HLA-allele-positive subsets. Co-occurrence clustering excluded repertoires with fewer than 30,000 or more than 120,000 public chains, plus five with anomalous nucleotide sharing. TCRdb took this table from immuneACCESS and kept in-frame rearrangements with V and J called. Such tables lack part of the clones; where checked against another copy, unresolved V genes explain under half of the gap, and the rest is unexplained. That table is the source of V, J and clone size, and D and trimming were worked out from the DNA. The sample records 160,000 or so clones, roughly 80% of which are singletons. Of the sample, 2.2% is held by the ten largest clones.

The chain employs TRBV5-1 and TRBJ1-4, with 9 bases aligning to TRBD1. Sequencing used PBMCs. The sequence was obtained from a man between 45 and 60 years old in good health and CMV-seropositive. The sequence in DNA is TGCGCCAGCAGGCCGGGACAGGGTAATGAAAAACTGTTTTTT. This sequence encodes CASRPGQGNEKLFF.